This T cell receptor (beta chain) was observed in a study of shared clonotypes between healthy human individuals. Whole-study results and caveats: When naive CD4 clonotypes were compared across a handful of donors, around 5% were shared. Some clonotypes were shared by all four sorted-subset donors, while others were not shared. The non-shared ones had lower generation probabilities than the shared ones. Represented diversity (both genetic and exposure-history) was limited by the small number of donors.

The V end lost 4 bases, the J end lost 0 bases, and 6 bases lay between the germline ends. The length of the CDR3 is 13 residues. The germline gives CDR1 KGHSH, CDR2 LQKENI. Adult donors, all healthy and HIV-negative, had no recent acute infections or vaccinations. To note about this clone: Antigen specificity is unknown.

Assay used: immunoSEQ multiplex PCR; TCRdb lists only in-frame clones, some missing. The data show roughly 1,100,000 clones, approximately 76% seen once. The sequence was obtained from a man in his late teens or twenties in good health. The sequenced material came from memory CD4+ T cells sorted from blood. Subset described: CD45RA-negative fraction. The chain has TRBV18 and TRBJ2-5; unclear D gene. CDR3 nucleotides: TGTGCCAGCTCACAAAACTACCAAGAGACCCAGTACTTC. Protein: CASSQNYQETQYF. The full variable domain, completed using reference TRBV18 and TRBJ2-5, is NAGVMQNPRHLVRRRGQEARLRCSPMKGHSHVYWYRQLPEEGLKFMVYLQKENIIDESGMPKERFSAEFPKEGPSILRIQQVVRGDSAAYFCASSQNYQETQYFGPGTRLLVL.